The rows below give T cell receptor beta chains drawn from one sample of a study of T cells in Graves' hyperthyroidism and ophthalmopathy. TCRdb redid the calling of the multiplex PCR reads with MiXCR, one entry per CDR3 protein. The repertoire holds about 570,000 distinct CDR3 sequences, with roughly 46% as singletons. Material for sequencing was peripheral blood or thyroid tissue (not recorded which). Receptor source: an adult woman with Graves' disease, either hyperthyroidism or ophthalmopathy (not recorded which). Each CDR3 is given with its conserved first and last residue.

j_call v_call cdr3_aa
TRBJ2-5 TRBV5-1 CASRRSGQTQETQYF
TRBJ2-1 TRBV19 CASSMGREGGNEQFF
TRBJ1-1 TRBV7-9 CASSQRMTEAFF
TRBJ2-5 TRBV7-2 CASSLEIRRGQETQYF
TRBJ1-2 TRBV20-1 CSARGWDNYGYTF
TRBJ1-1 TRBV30 CACEEGRTEAFF
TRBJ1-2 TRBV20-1 CSAPYPGIGGYGYTF
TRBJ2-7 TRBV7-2 CASSPGLAGVSEQYF
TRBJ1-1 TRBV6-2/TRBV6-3 CASSPVQRKNTEAFF
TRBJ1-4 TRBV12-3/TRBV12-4 CASRATASQNGKLFF
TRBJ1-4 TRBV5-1 CASSLSGLPNEKLFF
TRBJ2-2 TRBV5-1 CASSWTSGSSNTGGLFF
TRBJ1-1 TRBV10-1 CATSSGEGKAFF
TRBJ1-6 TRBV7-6 CTSSLERPGSSPPHF
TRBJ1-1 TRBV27 CASSLSNWNEAFF
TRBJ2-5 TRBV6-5 CASTRGGTQYF
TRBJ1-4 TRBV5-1 CASSPQSNRLFF
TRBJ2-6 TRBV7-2 CASSAKAGANVLTF
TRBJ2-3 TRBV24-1 CATSDGSADTQYF
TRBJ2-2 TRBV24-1 CATRDRLAGWTGELFF
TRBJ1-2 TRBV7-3 CASSPGGIYTF
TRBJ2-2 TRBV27 CASGERPTGELFF
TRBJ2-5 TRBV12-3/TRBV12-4 CAIRTGMMETQYF
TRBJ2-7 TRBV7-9 CASSLENAGTGDEF
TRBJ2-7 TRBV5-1 CASSLGLAGTLGYEQYF
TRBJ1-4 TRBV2 CASRGTGTNEKLFF
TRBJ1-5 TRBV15 CATRGGVGNQPQHF
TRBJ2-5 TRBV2 CASRGGPVETQYF
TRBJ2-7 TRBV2 CASSATAYEQYF
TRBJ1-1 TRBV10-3 CAMRQGQDTEAFF
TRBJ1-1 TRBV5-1 CASSPGTEAFF
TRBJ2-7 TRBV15 CASSPRVGAIYEQYF
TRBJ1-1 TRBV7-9 CASRGDQNTEAFF
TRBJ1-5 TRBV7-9 CASSPPPRDGSNQPQHF
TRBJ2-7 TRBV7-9 CASSLSGGYEQYF
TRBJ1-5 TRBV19 CASSIRKGGALDSNQPQHF
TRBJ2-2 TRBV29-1 CSVEGQGGTGELFF
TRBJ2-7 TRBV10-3 CAISESRGRAYEQYF
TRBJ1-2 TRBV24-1 CATSLGPGGLGYTF
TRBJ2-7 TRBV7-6 CASLLRREVPSSYEQYF
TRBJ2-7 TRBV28 CACAGGEQYF
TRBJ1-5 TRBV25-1 CASSERQGDQPQHF